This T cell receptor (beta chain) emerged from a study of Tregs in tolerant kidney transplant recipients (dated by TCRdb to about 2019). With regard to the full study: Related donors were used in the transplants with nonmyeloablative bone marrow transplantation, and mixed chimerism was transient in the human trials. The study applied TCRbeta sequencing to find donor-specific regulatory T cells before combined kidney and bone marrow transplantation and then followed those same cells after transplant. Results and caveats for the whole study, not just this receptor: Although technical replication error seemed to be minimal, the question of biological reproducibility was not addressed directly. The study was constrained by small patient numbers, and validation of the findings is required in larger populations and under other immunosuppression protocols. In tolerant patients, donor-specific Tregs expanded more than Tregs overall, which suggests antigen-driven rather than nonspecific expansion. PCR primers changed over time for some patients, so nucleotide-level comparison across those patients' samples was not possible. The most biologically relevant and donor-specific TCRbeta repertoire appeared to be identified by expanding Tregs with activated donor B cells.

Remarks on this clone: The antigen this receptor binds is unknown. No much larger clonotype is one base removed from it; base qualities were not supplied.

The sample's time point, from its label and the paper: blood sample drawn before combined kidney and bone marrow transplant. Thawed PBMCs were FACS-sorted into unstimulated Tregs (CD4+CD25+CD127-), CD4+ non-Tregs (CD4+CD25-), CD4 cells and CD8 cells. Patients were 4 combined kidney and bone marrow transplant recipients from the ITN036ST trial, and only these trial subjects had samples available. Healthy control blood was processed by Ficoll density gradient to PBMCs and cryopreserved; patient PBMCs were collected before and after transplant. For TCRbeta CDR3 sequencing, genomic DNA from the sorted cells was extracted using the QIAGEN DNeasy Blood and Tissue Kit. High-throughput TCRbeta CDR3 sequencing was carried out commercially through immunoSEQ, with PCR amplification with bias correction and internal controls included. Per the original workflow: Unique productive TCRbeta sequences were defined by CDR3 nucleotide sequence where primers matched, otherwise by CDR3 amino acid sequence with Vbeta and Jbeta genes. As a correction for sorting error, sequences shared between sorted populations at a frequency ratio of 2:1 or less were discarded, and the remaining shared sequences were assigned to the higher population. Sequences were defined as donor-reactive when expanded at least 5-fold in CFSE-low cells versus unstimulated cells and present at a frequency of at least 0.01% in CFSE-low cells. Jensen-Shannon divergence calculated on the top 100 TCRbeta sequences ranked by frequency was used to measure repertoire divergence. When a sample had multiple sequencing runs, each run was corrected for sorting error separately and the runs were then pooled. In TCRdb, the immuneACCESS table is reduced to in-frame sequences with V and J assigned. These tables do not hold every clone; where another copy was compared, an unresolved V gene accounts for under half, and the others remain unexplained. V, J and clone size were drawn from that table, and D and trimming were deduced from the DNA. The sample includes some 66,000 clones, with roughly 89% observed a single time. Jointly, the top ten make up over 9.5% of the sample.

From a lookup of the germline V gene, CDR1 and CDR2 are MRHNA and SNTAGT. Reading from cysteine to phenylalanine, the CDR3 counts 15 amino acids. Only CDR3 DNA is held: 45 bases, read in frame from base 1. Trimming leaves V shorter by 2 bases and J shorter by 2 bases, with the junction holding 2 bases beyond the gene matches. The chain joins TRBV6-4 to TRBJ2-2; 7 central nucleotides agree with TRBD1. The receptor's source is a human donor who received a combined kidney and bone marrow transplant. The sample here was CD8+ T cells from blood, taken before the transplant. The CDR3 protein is CASSDRQGNTGELFF. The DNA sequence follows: TGTGCCAGCAGTGACAGACAGGGTAACACCGGGGAGCTGTTTTTT.